A selection of T cell receptor beta chains follows, all from one sample in a study of vaccination and CD4 T cells after COVID-19. TCRdb analysed the PCR reads with MiXCR anew, one entry per CDR3 protein. There are approximately 22,000 distinct CDR3 sequences in the sample; approximately 56% occur only once, and approximately 12% lies in the top ten. These receptors have no known antigen. The material sequenced was CD4+ T cells from blood, cultured in vitro, taken after SARS-CoV-2 vaccination. Receptors were obtained from a human donor who received a COVID-19 vaccine. The CDR3 runs from the conserved cysteine through the conserved F or W. D genes are given only for firm matches. The size of a clone is reported for some rows only, either as once, few or many, or as a class for expanded clones.

length	V	J	size	D	DNA	CDR3
12	TRBV12-3/TRBV12-4	TRBJ1-2	few	NA	TGTGCCCCCTCCCCGGCTAACTATGGCTACACCTTC	CAPSPANYGYTF
15	TRBV6-2/TRBV6-3	TRBJ2-7	NA	TRBD2	TGTGCCAGCAGTTACTCAGCGGGGGACCTCTACGAGCAGTACTTC	CASSYSAGDLYEQYF
14	TRBV2	TRBJ1-2	NA	NA	TGTGCCAGCAGTGGTCAGAGGGCCCTCTATGGCTACACCTTC	CASSGQRALYGYTF
13	TRBV19	TRBJ1-1	large	NA	TGTGCCAGTAGTATAAGTCGTCGCTCTGAAGCTTTCTTT	CASSISRRSEAFF
11	TRBV5-1	TRBJ1-2	NA	TRBD1	TGCGCCAGCAGCTTGGCGGGACAGCCAACCTTC	CASSLAGQPTF
17	TRBV12-5	TRBJ1-2	NA	NA	TGTGCTAGTGGTTTGGTTATCTCGGGGGGGTTTGGCTATGGCTACACCTTC	CASGLVISGGFGYGYTF
15	TRBV19	TRBJ2-5	NA	NA	TGTGCCAGTAGTATTGGTTGGTCACTCGGTGAGACCCAGTACTTC	CASSIGWSLGETQYF
16	TRBV7-2	TRBJ1-3	NA	NA	TGTGCCAGCAGCTTAGGGGGCGCCCGGTCTGGAAACACCATATATTTT	CASSLGGARSGNTIYF
15	TRBV2	TRBJ2-7	few	NA	TGTGCCAGCAGTGAAGGGCAAGGTTCGACCTACGAGCAGTACTTC	CASSEGQGSTYEQYF
18	TRBV20-1	TRBJ1-3	few	NA	TGCAGTGCTAGTCCACTTGATGCGGGGGCAGGGAGGGGAAACACCATATATTTT	CSASPLDAGAGRGNTIYF
15	TRBV2	TRBJ2-7	NA	TRBD1	TGTGCCAGCAGGGTCGGCCAGGGGGCTTTCTACGAGCAGTACTTC	CASRVGQGAFYEQYF
17	TRBV12-5	TRBJ1-5	NA	NA	TGTGCTAGTGGTTTGGTACTTGGGGCAGGGCGGAATCAGCCCCAGCATTTT	CASGLVLGAGRNQPQHF
8	TRBV7-9	TRBJ2-3	NA	NA	TGTGCCAGCAACTTGCAGTATTTT	CASNLQYF
14	TRBV12-3/TRBV12-4	TRBJ2-5	NA	TRBD1	TGTGCCAGCAGCAAGGGGACAGGCCAAGAGACCCAGTACTTC	CASSKGTGQETQYF
13	TRBV2	TRBJ1-2	NA	TRBD1	TGTGCCAGCAGCCTAAGGACAGGGTACGGCTACACCTTC	CASSLRTGYGYTF
14	TRBV6-5	TRBJ2-5	NA	NA	TGTGCCAGCAGTTACTCGAAACAGAAAGAGACCCAGTACTTC	CASSYSKQKETQYF
17	TRBV18	TRBJ2-7	NA	NA	TGTGCCAGCTCACCACAGGCAGCCTTTTCCTCCCACTACGAGCAGTACTTC	CASSPQAAFSSHYEQYF
14	TRBV9	TRBJ1-2	NA	NA	TGTGCCAGTAATGGGGGGGCGGTTAACTATGGCTACACCTTC	CASNGGAVNYGYTF
15	TRBV24-1	TRBJ2-2	NA	NA	TGTGCCACCAGTGACGGCGTCAATTCGGCTGGGGAGCTGTTTTTT	CATSDGVNSAGELFF
14	TRBV12-3/TRBV12-4	TRBJ1-2	once	NA	TGTGCCAGCAGTTTCGGGGCAACCGGTGAGGGCTACACCTTC	CASSFGATGEGYTF
14	TRBV30	TRBJ2-7	NA	TRBD1	TGTGCCTGGAGTGTACAGGGGGCGCGAGGCGAGCAGTACTTC	CAWSVQGARGEQYF
13	TRBV27	TRBJ1-4	NA	NA	TGTGCCAGCAGTTTCAGGGGAAATGAAAAACTGTTTTTT	CASSFRGNEKLFF
15	TRBV2	TRBJ2-3	NA	TRBD2	TGTGCCAGCACGGAGCGCGGGGGGGCCTCAGATACGCAGTATTTT	CASTERGGASDTQYF
17	TRBV27	TRBJ1-4	NA	TRBD1	TGTGCCAGCAGTTTATCGACAGGGCCCCCAACTAATGAAAAACTGTTTTTT	CASSLSTGPPTNEKLFF
15	TRBV5-1	TRBJ1-2	NA	NA	TGCGCCAGCAGCTTGGCCGTGGGGGGAGGCTATGGCTACACCTTC	CASSLAVGGGYGYTF
14	TRBV7-2	TRBJ2-7	few	NA	TGTGCCAGCAGCTCCTCTCTGAACACCTACGAGCAGTACTTC	CASSSSLNTYEQYF
12	TRBV20-1	TRBJ1-2	NA	NA	TGCAGTGCTACTAGTCAGAACTATGGCTACACCTTC	CSATSQNYGYTF
16	TRBV7-9	TRBJ1-5	NA	TRBD1	TGTGCCAGCAGCTTTACCGGGACAGGGGTAACTCAGCCCCAGCATTTT	CASSFTGTGVTQPQHF
12	TRBV2	TRBJ1-5	NA	NA	TGTGCCACGGATCCGAGCAATCAGCCCCAGCATTTT	CATDPSNQPQHF
14	TRBV28	TRBJ1-1	NA	NA	TGTGCCAGCAGGGGGGGCGGTTCGTACACTGAAGCTTTCTTT	CASRGGGSYTEAFF
12	TRBV2	TRBJ1-2	NA	NA	TGTGCCAGCAGTGCCAGGGCGCGAGGCTACACCTTC	CASSARARGYTF
13	TRBV12-3/TRBV12-4	TRBJ2-3	NA	NA	TGTGCCAGCAGTTCCTCTTTCACAGATACGCAGTATTTT	CASSSSFTDTQYF
13	TRBV29-1	TRBJ2-4	NA	NA	TGCAGCGTCCGACTAGTCTCCAAAAACATTCAGTACTTC	CSVRLVSKNIQYF
16	TRBV4-2	TRBJ2-4	NA	NA	TGTGCCAGCAGCCAAGGCGGCATAACAGCCAAAAACATTCAGTACTTC	CASSQGGITAKNIQYF
14	TRBV24-1	TRBJ2-7	NA	TRBD1	TGTGCCACCAGTAAAGGACAGGTTCCCTCCGAGCAGTACTTC	CATSKGQVPSEQYF
15	TRBV6-1	TRBJ1-4	few	NA	TGTGCCAGCAGCCTTAACAGGGCGGCTAATGAAAAACTGTTTTTT	CASSLNRAANEKLFF
14	TRBV18	TRBJ1-2	NA	NA	TGTGCCAGCTCACCAGAAAGACAGACCTATGGCTACACCTTC	CASSPERQTYGYTF
14	TRBV12-5	TRBJ1-5	NA	NA	TGTGCTAGTGGTTTAAGTGTAGTGGGTCAGCCCCAGCATTTT	CASGLSVVGQPQHF
13	TRBV6-2/TRBV6-3	TRBJ1-1	NA	NA	TGTGCCAGCAGTTACCCGGCAGGGCCTGAAGCTTTCTTT	CASSYPAGPEAFF
15	TRBV29-1	TRBJ1-3	NA	NA	TGCAGCGTTAGAGCTGTACAGAGCTCTGGAAACACCATATATTTT	CSVRAVQSSGNTIYF
11	TRBV10-3	TRBJ2-3	NA	NA	TGTGCCATCAGTGAGAGGGGTACGCAGTATTTT	CAISERGTQYF
13	TRBV20-1	TRBJ2-7	NA	TRBD2	TGCAGTGCTAGAGCAGCGGGGGGCCACGAGCAGTACTTC	CSARAAGGHEQYF
12	TRBV20-1	TRBJ1-4	few	NA	TGCAGTGCTACTGGGCCCGATGGAAAACTGTTTTTT	CSATGPDGKLFF
12	TRBV6-1	TRBJ2-7	NA	NA	TGTGCCAGCAGTGGTAACAGGGTAGGGCAGTACTTC	CASSGNRVGQYF
13	TRBV9	TRBJ2-7	NA	TRBD2	TGTGCCAGCAGCGTAGTATTAGCGGGGGAGCAGTACTTC	CASSVVLAGEQYF
13	TRBV5-4	TRBJ1-5	NA	NA	TGTGCCAGCAGCTTGGACGTTAATCAGCCCCAGCATTTT	CASSLDVNQPQHF